These T cell receptor beta chains were read from a single sample in a study of T-cell memory formation after mild COVID-19. TCRdb reanalysed the 5' RACE reads using MiXCR and keeps one entry per CDR3 protein. The data contain fewer than 650,000 distinct CDR3 sequences, about 20% of them seen just once; the ten biggest clones take up about 8.4%. The sequenced material came from PBMCs or a T cell subset sorted from them (not recorded which). Receptors originate from an adult woman who had mild COVID-19 (a few samples of this study predate the infection). Cell type and time point are not known. CDR3s include the opening cysteine and the closing phenylalanine or tryptophan.

TRBV5-1	TRBJ1-4	CASSMTGGELFF
TRBV5-1	TRBJ1-1	CASSPNRVTSDTEAFF
TRBV7-9	TRBJ1-1	CASSTPGEVNTEAFF
TRBV7-8	TRBJ2-1	CASSLGTVYNEQFF
TRBV7-2	TRBJ2-3	CASSILGARSDTQYF
TRBV20-1	TRBJ1-1	CSARRLSGTVNTEAFF
TRBV5-1	TRBJ2-7	CASSLLGQSYEQYF
TRBV9	TRBJ1-3	CASSVGDTSWGNTIYF
TRBV12-3/TRBV12-4	TRBJ1-3	CASSQLGVVTIYF
TRBV7-8	TRBJ2-3	CASSRLATSTDTQYF
TRBV20-1	TRBJ1-5	CSAGASGDFGNQPQHF
TRBV4-1	TRBJ2-5	CASSQAGSNSFGETQYF
TRBV20-1	TRBJ2-1	CSAPGGLDGSYNEQFF
TRBV6-5	TRBJ2-7	CASSYGRGRYEQYF
TRBV12-3/TRBV12-4	TRBJ1-2	CASSFQGAAGYTF
TRBV11-2	TRBJ1-5	CASSLSVGTGTNQPQHF
TRBV5-1	TRBJ1-2	CASSSDLGGYTF
TRBV4-1	TRBJ2-3	CASSQGQVGGTQYF
TRBV19	TRBJ2-7	CASSIEGNTYYEQYF
TRBV6-2/TRBV6-3	TRBJ1-5	CASRWTGNSNQPQHF
TRBV6-1	TRBJ2-2	CASTNRGDTGELFF
TRBV11-2	TRBJ1-1	CASSFGRGRAEAFF
TRBV5-1	TRBJ1-1	CASSKAAGQLNTEAFF
TRBV10-3	TRBJ1-5	CAIRGQGRNQPQHF
TRBV7-2	TRBJ2-2	CASSSGPTGELFF
TRBV5-4	TRBJ2-7	CASSSSGIPYEQYF
TRBV7-9	TRBJ2-7	CASSLAPDRKKGEQYF
TRBV10-3	TRBJ2-3	CATLSGGAGDTQYF
TRBV20-1	TRBJ2-1	CSARRRGEQFF
TRBV6-2/TRBV6-3	TRBJ2-1	CASRASGSHEQFF
TRBV23-1	TRBJ2-3	CASGRVNVGTDTQYF